This T cell receptor (beta chain) is drawn from a study of T cells in Graves' hyperthyroidism and ophthalmopathy (dated by TCRdb to about 2019). About the study as a whole: Peripheral blood samples were taken at initial diagnosis, before any treatment was given. To identify TCR V-J signatures that set the groups apart, the researchers used a discovery cohort of more than 95 patients, made up of roughly 40 with Graves' ophthalmopathy and 57 with stable Graves' hyperthyroidism. Prospective prediction of ophthalmopathy was tested in an independent validation cohort consisting of roughly 20 hyperthyroidism patients and some 17 patients who later progressed to ophthalmopathy. The approximately 98 discovery patients were randomly divided into training and test sets at a 7:3 ratio. The study also compared thyroid tissue and blood T-cell repertoires from five or six Graves' hyperthyroidism patients. Following sampling, methimazole starting at 30 mg daily was given to hyperthyroidism patients, and high-dose intravenous methylprednisolone was given to ophthalmopathy patients. According to the paper, TCR Vbeta CDR3 sequencing was carried out on over 130 peripheral blood samples, which came from approximately 43 ophthalmopathy, 70 to 80 hyperthyroidism and roughly 17 progressor patients. Findings and caveats that apply to the study as a whole: A model built on a 13 V-J signature distinguished ophthalmopathy from stable hyperthyroidism, reaching roughly 88% sensitivity and 81.08% specificity in cross-validation and 80%/75% in testing. In validation, the model predicted progression to ophthalmopathy a median of roughly 6.1 months before onset, with around 70% sensitivity and around 76% specificity. Most expanded thyroid clonotypes (frequency above 0.001) were also found in blood, which suggests that blood repertoires may mirror thyroid immune responses. Sample size was not statistically predetermined, and blinding of investigators to group allocation was not performed.

In this sample, this clonotype turned up a few times. Which antigen it targets is not known. The sample holds no much larger clone one base away, and base qualities are not on file. TCR beta CDR3 regions were amplified from RNA transcripts. For the first round of RT-PCR on the TCR CDR3, the HTBI primer set was used together with the Qiagen OneStep RT-PCR kit. Libraries were constructed in a second round of multiplex PCR, after which size selection and purification were performed. Libraries were sequenced paired-end with 100 bp reads on an Illumina HiSeq2000. The authors' pipeline ran thus. SOAPnuke was used to process the raw data, removing reads that contained adapters or uncalled bases, had a mean Phred below 15, or lacked an exact match to the constant primer or identifier. COPE v1.2.5 was used to merge the high-quality paired reads, and each unique nucleotide sequence was defined as a clonotype. Clonotypes were aligned to IMGT TRBV, TRBD and TRBJ reference segments using MiTCR v1.1. The analysis included only V-J combinations with a frequency above 0.0001, which together covered roughly 99% of the repertoires. The TCS score was defined as F50 (clonal expansion) divided by E x V (chaos), with BLOSUM62-based TCRdist calculated between CDR3 peptides within each V-J. Welch's t-statistics and random forest reduced fewer than 550 V-J features to 13, which were used in a naive Bayes classifier (R e1071). The public reads were reanalyzed by TCRdb: fastp trimming at Q25, MiXCR alignment, in-frame beta chains only. Entries are consolidated by CDR3 protein sequence, retaining the most common genes and DNA. The V and J calls and clone size are TCRdb's, not the authors'. This sample lists about 380,000 distinct CDR3 sequences; around a sixth were detected once. 40% of the sample comes from the top ten.

Moderately to severely active disease, a Clinical Activity Score of at least 3, a NOSPECS grade of at least 4, and a duration under 3 months were present in ophthalmopathy patients. Patients with uncontrolled infections, other autoimmune diseases, pregnancy or lactation were excluded. Diagnoses were based on clinical symptoms, serum thyroxine and TRAb, thyroid ultrasound and orbital computed tomography. PBMCs were separated from roughly 10 ml of fresh peripheral blood using Ficoll-Paque density gradient centrifugation. Total RNA was extracted with Trizol reagent, and quality was checked on an Agilent 2100 Bioanalyzer. What was sequenced was blood. This TCR was recovered from a man between 18 and 35 years old with Graves' ophthalmopathy.

The CDR3 protein is CATNRLTEAFF. The sequence in DNA is TGTGCCACCAACAGACTCACTGAAGCTTTCTTT. The chain couples TRBV24-1 to TRBJ1-1, with an unclear D gene assignment. V is cut by 8 bases and J by 4 bases, and the space between the germline ends is 7 bases. In the germline V gene, CDR1 corresponds to KGHDR and CDR2 to SFDVKD. The CDR3 covers 11 residues, taking in both the cysteine and the phenylalanine. Only the CDR3 portion is preserved as DNA: 33 bases, with reading frame beginning at the first base.